A selection of T cell receptor beta chains follows, all from one sample in a study of long-term antiretroviral therapy in people with HIV. The method was immunoSEQ multiplex PCR; TCRdb's version includes in-frame clones alone and lacks a portion of them. This sample has tens of thousands of clones, with around 82% found just once. Material: unsorted PBMCs, obtained 0.3 years after starting antiretroviral therapy. The receptors here all came from a man between 18 and 35 years old with HIV. CDR3s include the opening cysteine and the closing phenylalanine or tryptophan. The order of the fields is D gene, V gene, clone size, J gene, CDR3 protein, CDR3 DNA. D genes are given only for firm matches. The size of a clone is reported for some rows only, either as once, few or many, or as a class for expanded clones.

.	TRBV19	.	TRBJ1-5	CASSMGRKDTVFQPQHF	TGTGCCAGTAGTATGGGCCGAAAAGACACGGTGTTTCAGCCCCAGCATTTT
TRBD1	TRBV5-1	once	TRBJ1-1	CASSSGTGITEAFF	TGCGCCAGCAGCTCCGGGACAGGGATCACTGAAGCTTTCTTT
.	TRBV4-1	few	TRBJ2-7	CASSQELRGSYEQYF	TGCGCCAGCAGCCAAGAGCTCAGGGGATCCTACGAGCAGTACTTC
.	TRBV28	.	TRBJ2-1	CASSLLGTVNEQFF	TGTGCCAGCAGTCTACTAGGCACTGTAAATGAGCAGTTCTTC
.	TRBV10-3	.	TRBJ2-3	CATGADTYSTDTQYF	TGTGCCACCGGTGCCGACACTTACAGCACAGATACGCAGTATTTT
.	TRBV18	.	TRBJ2-7	CASTEQSAYEQYF	TGTGCCAGCACAGAACAAAGCGCCTACGAGCAGTACTTC
TRBD1	TRBV5-1	.	TRBJ2-5	CASTIQGAEETQYF	TGCGCCAGCACGATACAGGGGGCGGAGGAGACCCAGTACTTC
TRBD2	TRBV9	.	TRBJ2-5	CASSVGLAEETQYF	TGTGCCAGCAGCGTAGGACTAGCTGAAGAGACCCAGTACTTC
TRBD1	TRBV29-1	.	TRBJ2-7	CSVSRTGEVEQYF	TGCAGCGTCAGTCGGACAGGGGAGGTCGAGCAGTACTTC
.	TRBV11-2	few	TRBJ1-3	CASSLSWENTIYF	TGTGCCAGCAGCTTATCTTGGGAAAACACCATATATTTT
.	TRBV30	.	TRBJ2-7	CAWSVRVGAMTYEQYF	TGTGCCTGGAGTGTTCGGGTAGGGGCCATGACCTACGAGCAGTACTTC
.	TRBV5-1	.	TRBJ2-3	CASSLSPLQTEITDTQYF	TGCGCCAGCAGCTTATCACCTCTTCAAACAGAAATCACAGATACGCAGTATTTT
.	TRBV9	medium-sized	TRBJ1-3	CASRESGLPGDTIYF	TGTGCCAGCAGGGAGTCCGGGCTCCCAGGAGACACCATATATTTT
.	TRBV7-2	.	TRBJ2-3	CASSLGLATDTQYF	TGTGCCAGCAGCTTAGGGCTAGCGACAGATACGCAGTATTTT
.	TRBV7-8	.	TRBJ1-5	CASSLAGVSSNQPQHF	TGTGCCAGCAGCTTAGCGGGAGTGTCTAGCAATCAGCCCCAGCATTTT
.	TRBV14	.	TRBJ2-5	CASSFPGRPGLKETQYF	TGTGCCAGCAGCTTTCCCGGCCGGCCCGGGTTGAAGGAGACCCAGTACTTC
TRBD2	TRBV6-4	few	TRBJ2-5	CASSSTSGGVETQYF	TGTGCCAGCAGTTCGACTAGCGGAGGAGTAGAGACCCAGTACTTC
TRBD2	TRBV9	.	TRBJ2-1	CASSERGAGVYNEQFF	TGTGCCAGCTCAGAGAGGGGAGCGGGGGTATACAATGAGCAGTTCTTC
TRBD1	TRBV6-1	.	TRBJ1-5	CASSRGQGSNQPQHF	TGTGCCAGCAGTCGAGGACAGGGGAGCAATCAGCCCCAGCATTTT
.	TRBV4-2	once	TRBJ2-3	CASRDFSDTQYF	TGTGCCAGCAGGGACTTTTCAGATACGCAGTATTTT
.	TRBV2	few	TRBJ1-2	CASTPRGVYGYTF	TGTGCCAGCACACCTCGGGGCGTCTATGGCTACACCTTC
.	TRBV11-2	.	TRBJ2-4	CASSLALGLLAKNIQYF	TGTGCCAGCAGCTTAGCCCTTGGACTGTTAGCCAAAAACATTCAGTACTTC